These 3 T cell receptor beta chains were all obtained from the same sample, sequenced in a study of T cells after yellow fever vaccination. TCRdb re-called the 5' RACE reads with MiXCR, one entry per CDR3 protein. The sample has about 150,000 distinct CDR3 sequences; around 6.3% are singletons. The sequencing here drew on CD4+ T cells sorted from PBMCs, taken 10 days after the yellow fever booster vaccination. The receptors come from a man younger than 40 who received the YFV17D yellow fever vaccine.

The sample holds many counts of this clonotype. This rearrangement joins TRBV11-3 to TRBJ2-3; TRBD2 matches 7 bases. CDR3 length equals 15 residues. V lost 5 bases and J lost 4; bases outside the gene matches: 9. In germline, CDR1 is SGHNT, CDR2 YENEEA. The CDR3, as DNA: TGTGCCAGCAGCCAGCGGGGAGGGGTCGCAGATACGCAGTATTTT. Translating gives CASSQRGGVADTQYF. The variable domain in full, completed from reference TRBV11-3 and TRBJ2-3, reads EAGVVQSPRYKIIEKKQPVAFWCNPISGHNTLYWYLQNLGQGPELLIRYENEEAVDDSQLPKDRFSAERLKGVDSTLKIQPAELGDSAVYLCASSQRGGVADTQYFGPGTRLTVL.

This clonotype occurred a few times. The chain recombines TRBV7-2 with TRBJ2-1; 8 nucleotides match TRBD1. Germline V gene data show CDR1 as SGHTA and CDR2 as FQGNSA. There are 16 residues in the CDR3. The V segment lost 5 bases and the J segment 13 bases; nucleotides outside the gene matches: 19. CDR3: CASSDRQGRPTSNQFF. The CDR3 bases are TGTGCCAGCAGCGATCGACAGGGGCGGCCTACATCAAATCAGTTCTTC.

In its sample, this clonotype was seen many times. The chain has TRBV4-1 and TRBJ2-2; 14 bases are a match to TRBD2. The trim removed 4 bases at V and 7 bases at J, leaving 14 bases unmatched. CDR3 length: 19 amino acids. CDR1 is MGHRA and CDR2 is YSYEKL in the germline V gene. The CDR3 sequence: CASSRPFPGLAGEGGELFF. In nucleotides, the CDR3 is TGCGCCAGCAGCCGACCTTTCCCGGGACTAGCGGGAGAAGGCGGGGAGCTGTTTTTT.